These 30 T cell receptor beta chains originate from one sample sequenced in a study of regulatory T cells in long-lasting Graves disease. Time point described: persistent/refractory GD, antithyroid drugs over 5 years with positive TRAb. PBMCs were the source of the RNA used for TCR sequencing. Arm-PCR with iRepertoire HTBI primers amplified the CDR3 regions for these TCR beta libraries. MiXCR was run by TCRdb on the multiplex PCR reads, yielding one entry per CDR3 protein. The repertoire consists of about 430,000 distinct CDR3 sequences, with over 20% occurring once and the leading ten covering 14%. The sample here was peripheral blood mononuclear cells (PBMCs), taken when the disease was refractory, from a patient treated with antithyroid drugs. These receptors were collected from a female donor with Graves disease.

CDR3 residues: CASRRQVADTYEQYF. For the CDR3, the DNA is TGTGCCAGCAGGCGCCAGGTGGCGGACACCTACGAGCAGTACTTC. The chain links TRBV5-6 to TRBJ2-7; D is perhaps TRBD1 (5 bases). Germline lookup yields CDR1 SGHDT and CDR2 YYEEEE. The CDR3 is made up of 15 amino acids. The germline V and J ends were trimmed by 5 bases and 2 bases, with 17 bases remaining between them.

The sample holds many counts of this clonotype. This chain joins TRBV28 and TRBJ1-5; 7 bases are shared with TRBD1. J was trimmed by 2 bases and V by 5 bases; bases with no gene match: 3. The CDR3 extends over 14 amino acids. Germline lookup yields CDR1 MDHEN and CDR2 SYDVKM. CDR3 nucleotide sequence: TGTGCCAGCAGTGAGGGGACAGGCAATCAGCCCCAGCATTTT. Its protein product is CASSEGTGNQPQHF.

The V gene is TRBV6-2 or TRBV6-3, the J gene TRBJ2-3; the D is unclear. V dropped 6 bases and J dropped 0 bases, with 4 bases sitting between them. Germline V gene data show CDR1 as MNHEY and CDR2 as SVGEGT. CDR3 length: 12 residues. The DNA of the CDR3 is TGTGCCAGCAGGGGGAGCACAGATACGCAGTATTTT. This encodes CASRGSTDTQYF.

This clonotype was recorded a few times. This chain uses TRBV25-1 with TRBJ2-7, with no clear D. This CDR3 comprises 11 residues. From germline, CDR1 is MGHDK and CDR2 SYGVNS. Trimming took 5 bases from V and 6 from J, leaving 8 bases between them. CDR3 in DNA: TGTGCCAGCAGTTTTTCTTCCGAGCAGTACTTC. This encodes CASSFSSEQYF.

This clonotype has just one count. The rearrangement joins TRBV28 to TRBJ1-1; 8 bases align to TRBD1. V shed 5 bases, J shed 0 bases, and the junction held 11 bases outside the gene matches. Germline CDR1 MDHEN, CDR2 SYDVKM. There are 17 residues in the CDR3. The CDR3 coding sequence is TGTGCCAGCAGTCTAAGACAGGGGAAGGAGCTGAACACTGAAGCTTTCTTT. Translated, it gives CASSLRQGKELNTEAFF.

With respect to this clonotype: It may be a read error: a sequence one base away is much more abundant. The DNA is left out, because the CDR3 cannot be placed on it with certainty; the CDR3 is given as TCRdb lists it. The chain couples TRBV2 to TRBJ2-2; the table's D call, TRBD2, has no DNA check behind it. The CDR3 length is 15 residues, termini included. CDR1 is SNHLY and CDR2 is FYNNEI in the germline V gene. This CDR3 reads CASGWAGGSTGELLF.

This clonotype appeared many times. The CDR3 DNA reads TGTGCCAGCAGCTTGCAGGATGGCTACACCTTC. Translating it yields CASSLQDGYTF. This sequence joins TRBV7-8 and TRBJ1-2; no clear D gene. V shed 3 bases and J shed 6 bases, with 5 bases lying between them. The CDR3 totals 11 residues. Per the germline V gene, CDR1 is SGHVS and CDR2 is FQNEAQ.

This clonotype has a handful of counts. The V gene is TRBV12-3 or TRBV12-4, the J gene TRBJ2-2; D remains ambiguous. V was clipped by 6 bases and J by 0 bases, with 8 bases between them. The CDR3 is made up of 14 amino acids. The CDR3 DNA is TGTGCCAGCAGATCACAAACGAACACCGGGGAGCTGTTTTTT. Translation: CASRSQTNTGELFF.

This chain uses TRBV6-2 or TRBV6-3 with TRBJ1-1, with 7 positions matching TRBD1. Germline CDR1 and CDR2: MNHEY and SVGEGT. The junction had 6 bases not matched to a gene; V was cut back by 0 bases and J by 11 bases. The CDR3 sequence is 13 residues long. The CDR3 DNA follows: TGTGCCAGCAGTTACTCATCCAGGGGGGTGGCTTTCTTT. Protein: CASSYSSRGVAFF.

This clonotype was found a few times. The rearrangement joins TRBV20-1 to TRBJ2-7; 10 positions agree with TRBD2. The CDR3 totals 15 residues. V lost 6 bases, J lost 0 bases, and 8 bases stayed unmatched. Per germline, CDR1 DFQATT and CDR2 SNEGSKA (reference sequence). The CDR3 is CSARGLAESSYEQYF. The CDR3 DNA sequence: TGCAGTGCCCGCGGACTAGCGGAAAGCTCCTACGAGCAGTACTTC.

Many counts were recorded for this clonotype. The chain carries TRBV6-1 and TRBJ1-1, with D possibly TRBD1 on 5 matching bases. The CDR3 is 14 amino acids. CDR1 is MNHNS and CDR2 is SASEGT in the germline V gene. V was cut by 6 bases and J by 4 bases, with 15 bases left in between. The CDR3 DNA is TGTGCCAGCAGAGGGACGGCCCGGGGCACTGAAGCTTTCTTT. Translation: CASRGTARGTEAFF.

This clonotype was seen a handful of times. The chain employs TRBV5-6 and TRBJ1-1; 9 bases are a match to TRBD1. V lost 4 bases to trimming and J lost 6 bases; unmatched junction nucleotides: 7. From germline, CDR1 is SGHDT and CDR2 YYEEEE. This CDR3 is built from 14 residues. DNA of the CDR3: TGTGCCAGCAGCACCCGGGACAGGGTCCCTGAAGCTTTCTTT. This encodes CASSTRDRVPEAFF. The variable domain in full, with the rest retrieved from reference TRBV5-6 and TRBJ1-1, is DAGVTQSPTHLIKTRGQQVTLRCSPKSGHDTVSWYQQALGQGPQFIFQYYEEEERQRGNFPDRFSGHQFPNYSSELNVNALLLGDSALYLCASSTRDRVPEAFFGQGTRLTVV.

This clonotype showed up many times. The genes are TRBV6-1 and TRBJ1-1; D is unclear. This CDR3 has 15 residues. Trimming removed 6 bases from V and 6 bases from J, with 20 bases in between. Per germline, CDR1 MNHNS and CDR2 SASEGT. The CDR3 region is CASSPSHRLSSEAFF. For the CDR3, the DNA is TGTGCCAGCAGCCCTTCCCACCGACTTTCATCTGAAGCTTTCTTT.

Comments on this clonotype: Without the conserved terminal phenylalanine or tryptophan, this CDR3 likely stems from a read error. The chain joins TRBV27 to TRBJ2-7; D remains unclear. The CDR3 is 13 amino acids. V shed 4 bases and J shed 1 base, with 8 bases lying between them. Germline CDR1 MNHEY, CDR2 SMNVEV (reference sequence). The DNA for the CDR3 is TGTGCCAGCAGTTCCGGGCCTTCCTACGAGCAGTACTCC. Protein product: CASSSGPSYEQYS.

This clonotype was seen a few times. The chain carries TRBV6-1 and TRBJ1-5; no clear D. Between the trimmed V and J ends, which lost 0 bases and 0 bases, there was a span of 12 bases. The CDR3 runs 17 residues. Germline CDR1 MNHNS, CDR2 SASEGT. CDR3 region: CASSEAEEFFSNQPQHF. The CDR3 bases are TGTGCCAGCAGTGAAGCGGAGGAGTTTTTTAGCAATCAGCCCCAGCATTTT.

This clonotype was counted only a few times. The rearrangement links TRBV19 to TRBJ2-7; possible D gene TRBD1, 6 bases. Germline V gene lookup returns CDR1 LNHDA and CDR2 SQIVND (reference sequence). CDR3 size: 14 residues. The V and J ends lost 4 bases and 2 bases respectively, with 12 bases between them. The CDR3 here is CASSRGRGAYEQYF. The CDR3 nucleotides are TGTGCCAGTAGTAGGGGGCGCGGAGCCTACGAGCAGTACTTC.

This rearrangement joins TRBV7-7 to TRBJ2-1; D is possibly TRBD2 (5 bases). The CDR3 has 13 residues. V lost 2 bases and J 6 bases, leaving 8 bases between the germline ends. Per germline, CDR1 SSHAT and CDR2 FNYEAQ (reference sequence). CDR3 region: CASSLKEGNEQFF. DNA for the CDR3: TGTGCCAGCAGCTTAAAAGAGGGCAATGAGCAGTTCTTC.

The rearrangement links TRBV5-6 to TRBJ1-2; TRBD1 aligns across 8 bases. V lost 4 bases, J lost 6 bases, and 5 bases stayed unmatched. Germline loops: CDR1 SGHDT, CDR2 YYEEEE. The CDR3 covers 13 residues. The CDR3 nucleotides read TGTGCCAGCAGCACCCAGGGGGCCCATGGCTACACCTTC. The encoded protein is CASSTQGAHGYTF.

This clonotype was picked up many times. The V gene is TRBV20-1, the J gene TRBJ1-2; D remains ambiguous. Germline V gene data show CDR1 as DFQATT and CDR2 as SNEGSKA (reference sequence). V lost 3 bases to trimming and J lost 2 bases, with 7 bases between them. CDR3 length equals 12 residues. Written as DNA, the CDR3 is TGCAGTGCTAGCTTGGGGAACTATGGCTACACCTTC. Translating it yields CSASLGNYGYTF.

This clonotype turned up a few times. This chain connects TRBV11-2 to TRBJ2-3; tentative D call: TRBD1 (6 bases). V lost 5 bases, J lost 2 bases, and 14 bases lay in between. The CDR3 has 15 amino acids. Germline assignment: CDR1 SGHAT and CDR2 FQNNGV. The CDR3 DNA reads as TGTGCCAGCAGCCCTTCGTGGGACAACACAGATACGCAGTATTTT. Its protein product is CASSPSWDNTDTQYF.

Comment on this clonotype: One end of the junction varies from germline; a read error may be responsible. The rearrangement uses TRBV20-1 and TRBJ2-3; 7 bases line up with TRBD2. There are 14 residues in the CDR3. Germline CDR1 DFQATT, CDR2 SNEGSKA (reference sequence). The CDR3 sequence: CSARAREGPDTQYF. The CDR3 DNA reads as TGCAGTGCTAGAGCCAGGGAGGGGCCAGATACGCAATATTTT.

The CDR3 loop is CASSEARDRNIQYF. The CDR3 DNA follows: TGTGCCAGCAGTGAAGCCAGGGACCGGAACATTCAGTACTTC. V usage is TRBV2 and J usage is TRBJ2-4; D possibly matches TRBD1 or TRBD2 (5 bases each). Germline values: CDR1 SNHLY, CDR2 FYNNEI. V lost 0 bases, J lost 7 bases, and 10 bases lay in between. The CDR3 spans 14 residues.

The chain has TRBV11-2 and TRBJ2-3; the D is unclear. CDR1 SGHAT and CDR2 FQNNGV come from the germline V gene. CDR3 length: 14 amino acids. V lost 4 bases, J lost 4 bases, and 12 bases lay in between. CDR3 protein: CASSSNWGSDTQYF. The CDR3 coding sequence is TGTGCCAGCAGCTCGAATTGGGGATCAGATACGCAGTATTTT.

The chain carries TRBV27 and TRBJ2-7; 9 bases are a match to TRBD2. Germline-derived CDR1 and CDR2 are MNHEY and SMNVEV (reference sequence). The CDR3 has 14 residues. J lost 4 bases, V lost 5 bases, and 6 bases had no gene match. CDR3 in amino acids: CASSGPSGVYEQYF. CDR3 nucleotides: TGTGCCAGCAGTGGGCCTAGCGGGGTATACGAGCAGTACTTC.

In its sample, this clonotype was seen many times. The DNA for the CDR3 is TGTGCCAGCAGCCTGACGGACAGGGCCGGAAACACCATATATTTT. It yields the protein CASSLTDRAGNTIYF. The gene calls are TRBV2 and TRBJ1-3, with 8 bases fitting TRBD1. Germline lookup yields CDR1 SNHLY and CDR2 FYNNEI. The CDR3 length is 15 residues. The ends lost 6 bases at V and 4 bases at J; junction bases unmatched: 8.

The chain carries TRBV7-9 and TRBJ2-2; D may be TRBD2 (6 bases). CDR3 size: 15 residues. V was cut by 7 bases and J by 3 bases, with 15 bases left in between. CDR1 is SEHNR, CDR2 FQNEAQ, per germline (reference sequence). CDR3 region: CASTPGVADTGELFF. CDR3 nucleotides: TGTGCCAGCACTCCGGGGGTTGCGGACACCGGGGAGCTGTTTTTT.

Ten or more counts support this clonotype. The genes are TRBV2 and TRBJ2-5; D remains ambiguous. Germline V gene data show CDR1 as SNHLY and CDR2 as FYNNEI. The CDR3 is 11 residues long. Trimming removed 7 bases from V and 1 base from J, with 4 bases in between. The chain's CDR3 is CASTLQETQYF. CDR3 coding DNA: TGTGCCAGCACCCTCCAAGAGACCCAGTACTTC.

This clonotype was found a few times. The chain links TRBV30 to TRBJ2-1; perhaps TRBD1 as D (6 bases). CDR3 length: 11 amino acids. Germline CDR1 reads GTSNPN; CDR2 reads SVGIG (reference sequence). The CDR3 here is CAGASYNEQFF. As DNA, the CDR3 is TGTGCGGGGGCCTCTTACAATGAGCAGTTCTTC. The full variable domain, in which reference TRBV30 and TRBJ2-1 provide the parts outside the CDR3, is SQTIHQWPATLVQPVGSPLSLECTVEGTSNPNLYWYRQAAGRGLQLLFYSVGIGQISSEVPQNLSASRPQDRQFILSSKKLLLSDSGFYLCAGASYNEQFFGPGTRLTVL.

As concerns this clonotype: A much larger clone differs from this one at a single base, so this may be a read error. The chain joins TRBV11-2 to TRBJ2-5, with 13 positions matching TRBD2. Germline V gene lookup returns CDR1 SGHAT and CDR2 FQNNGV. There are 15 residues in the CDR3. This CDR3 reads CASSWTSGGQGTQYF. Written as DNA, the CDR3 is TGTGCCAGCAGCTGGACTAGCGGGGGTCAAGGGACCCAGTACTTC.

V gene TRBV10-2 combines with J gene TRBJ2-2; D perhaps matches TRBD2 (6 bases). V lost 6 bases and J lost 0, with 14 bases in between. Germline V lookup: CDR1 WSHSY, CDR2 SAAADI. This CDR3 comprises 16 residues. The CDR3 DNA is TGCGCCAGCAGCTCTTTCTGGGAGGCGAACACCGGGGAGCTGTTTTTT. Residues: CASSSFWEANTGELFF.